The entry below describes one TCR beta chain. This clone was found many times. What this receptor recognizes is not known. The observed sequence ends 3 residues before the CDR3 terminus, with the missing tail filled in from the germline J gene. This entry belongs to a study of T cell clonality in common variable immunodeficiency (dated by TCRdb to between 2014 and 2016). The study at large found these results: Increased TCRbeta clonality was found in CVID subjects compared with healthy controls (t-test p = 0.018), with the increase being most characteristic of about a third of subjects. Patient heterogeneity within the CVID cohort put limits on correlating repertoire features with clinical complications. It was noted by the authors that sequencing of the repertoires of T cell subpopulations would be needed to clarify the cause of the increased clonality in CVID. Despite equal DNA input, controls averaged around 87,000 unique sequences per sample versus about 31,547 in CVID samples. Fewer TCRbeta clones were shared among CVID subjects than among healthy controls (p < 0.0001). Fewer deletions and N-nucleotide insertions were reportedly observed in CVID TCRbeta sequences, and highly modified clones with 13 or more V deletions were reportedly absent from CVID TCRbeta sequences.

Most CVID patients and most healthy controls were of Caucasian heritage. Heparinized peripheral whole blood samples of roughly 4.5 to 8 ml were collected from each donor. Genomic DNA from adults with common variable immune deficiency (CVID) and from healthy adult controls was the source for sequencing TCRbeta CDR3 repertoires. The control group comprised approximately 22 healthy adult volunteers, around twelve female and 10 or so male, aged roughly 23 to 66 years with a mean age of around 37. Diluted blood was density-centrifuged over Hypaque 1077 or Ficoll-Paque to isolate peripheral blood mononuclear cells. Genomic DNA was obtained from unsorted mononuclear cells using either Qiagen column purification or a centrifugation-based method. The germline V gene (reference sequence) specifies GTSNPN as CDR1 and SVGIG as CDR2. V sheds 0 bases and J sheds 4 bases, leaving 6 bases between their ends. Reading from cysteine to phenylalanine, the CDR3 counts 12 amino acids. The DNA covers only part of the CDR3, 27 bases in frame from base 1.

CVID samples and control samples contributed equivalent amounts of genomic DNA as sequencing input. For every sample, a 60 bp segment covering the rearranged TCRbeta CDR3 region was amplified and then sequenced. The immunoSEQ assay, a bias-corrected multiplex PCR combined with high-throughput sequencing, was used to amplify TCRbeta. Per the original workflow: Each unique nucleotide sequence was treated as a clone and annotated with V, D and J genes, copy number and frequency. Sequences were labeled productive if in frame, and non-productive if out of frame or containing stop codons. As previously described, Shannon's entropy was used to calculate clonality. The predicted amino acid sequences of productive clones were used to derive the mean CDR3 Kyte-Doolittle hydropathy. Hierarchical clustering of scaled V gene usage was performed with the R hclust function using Manhattan distance and complete linkage. Clone sharing by CDR3 amino acid sequence was assessed by resampling 12 repertoires per group over 100 rounds. The repertoires were screened for some 70 published EBV-specific TCRbeta sequences and roughly 250 published CMV-specific TCRbeta sequences. Two CVID samples yielding fewer than 10,000 sequences were excluded from analysis, leaving approximately 42 CVID repertoires. The source is immuneACCESS, and TCRdb retained only in-frame sequences with V and J called. Part of the clones is not carried over; for the studies checked, unresolved V genes explain less than half of this, and the remainder is unexplained. The V and J calls and clone size come from that table; D and trimming were worked out from the DNA. For this sample the table reports some 45,000 clones, with no clone seen just once. The leading ten clones occupy 5% to 6.5% of the sample.

The sequence was collected from a person between 18 and 69 years old in good health. Sequencing used peripheral blood mononuclear cells. The chain is made from TRBV30 and TRBJ1-2, with the D gene call left open. CDR3 protein: CAWSVHVYGYTF. The part of the CDR3 DNA that was read is TGTGCCTGGAGTGTACACGTCTATGGC.